This TCR beta chain came from a study of vaccination and CD4 T cells after COVID-19. Note on this clonotype: Its specificity is not known.

Treatment denoted: roughly 11-day PBMC culture with coronavirus spike peptide pools or control peptides (ViraFEST assay). Peptide pools at 9.5 to 10 ug/ml, together with roughly 10 IU/ml IL-2, were added to cultures of under 2.5 million PBMCs per well. Points from the study as a whole: For convalescent patients, 304 of the 307 vaccine-specific clones analyzed were classified as spike mono-reactive.

With the Oncomine TCR Beta short-read assay, DNA from cultured CD4+ T cells was sequenced. Investigators isolated genomic DNA from cultured CD4+ T cells. TCRdb ran MiXCR on the PCR reads and lists one entry per CDR3 protein. Among 11,000 or so distinct CDR3 sequences listed, about 40% were seen once. The sequence was obtained from a human donor who had recovered from COVID-19. Sequences were obtained from CD4+ T cells from blood, cultured in vitro.

The CDR3 DNA follows: TGTGCCAGCAGTCTCCAGCCGGTCTATGGCTACACCTTC. Amino acids: CASSLQPVYGYTF. The chain couples TRBV27 to TRBJ1-2; no clear D gene. Germline values: CDR1 MNHEY, CDR2 SMNVEV (reference sequence). Trimming removed 5 bases at V and 4 bases at J, with 11 bases between. CDR3 length: 13 amino acids.